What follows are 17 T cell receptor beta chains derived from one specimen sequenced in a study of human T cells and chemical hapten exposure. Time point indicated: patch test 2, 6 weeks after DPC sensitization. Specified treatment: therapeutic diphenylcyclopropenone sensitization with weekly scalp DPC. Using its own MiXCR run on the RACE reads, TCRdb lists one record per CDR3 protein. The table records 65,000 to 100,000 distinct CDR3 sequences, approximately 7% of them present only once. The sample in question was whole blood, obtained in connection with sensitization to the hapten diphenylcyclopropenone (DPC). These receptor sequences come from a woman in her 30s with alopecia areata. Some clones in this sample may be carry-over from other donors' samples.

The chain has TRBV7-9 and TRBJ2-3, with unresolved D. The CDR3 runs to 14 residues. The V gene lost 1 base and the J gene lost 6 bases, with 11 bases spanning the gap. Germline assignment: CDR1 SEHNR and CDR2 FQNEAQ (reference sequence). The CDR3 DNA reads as TGTGCCAGCAGCTTAGGTCGGGCTAGTGATACGCAGTATTTT. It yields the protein CASSLGRASDTQYF.

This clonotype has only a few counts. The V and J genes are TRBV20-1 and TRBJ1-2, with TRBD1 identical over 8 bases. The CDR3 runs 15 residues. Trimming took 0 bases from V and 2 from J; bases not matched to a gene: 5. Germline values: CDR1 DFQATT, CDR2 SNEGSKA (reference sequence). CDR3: CSARDLAGGNYGYTF. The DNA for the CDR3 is TGCAGTGCTAGAGATCTGGCAGGGGGCAACTATGGCTACACCTTC.

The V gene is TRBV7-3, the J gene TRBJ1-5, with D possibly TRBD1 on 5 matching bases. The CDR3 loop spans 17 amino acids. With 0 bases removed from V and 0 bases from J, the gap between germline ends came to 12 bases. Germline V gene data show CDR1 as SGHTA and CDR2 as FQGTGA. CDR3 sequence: CASSLTFYRPSNQPQHF. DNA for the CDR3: TGTGCCAGCAGCTTAACGTTTTACAGGCCTAGCAATCAGCCCCAGCATTTT.

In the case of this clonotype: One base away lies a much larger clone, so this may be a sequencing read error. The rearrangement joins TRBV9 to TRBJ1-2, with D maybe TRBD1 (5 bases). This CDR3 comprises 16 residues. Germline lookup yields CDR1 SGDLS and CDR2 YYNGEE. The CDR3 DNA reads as TGTGCCAGCAGCGCTCCCGTCGGGGCCGTCTTCTATGGCTACAACTTC. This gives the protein CASSAPVGAVFYGYNF.

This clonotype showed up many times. CDR3 DNA: TGTGCCAGCAGCCTATCACAGAGCAATCAGCCCCAGCATTTT. Amino acid sequence: CASSLSQSNQPQHF. The gene calls are TRBV7-9 and TRBJ1-5; no clear D. The germline gives CDR1 SEHNR, CDR2 FQNEAQ (reference sequence). Trimming left V 5 bases short and J 1 base short, with 9 bases between. The CDR3 has 14 amino acids.

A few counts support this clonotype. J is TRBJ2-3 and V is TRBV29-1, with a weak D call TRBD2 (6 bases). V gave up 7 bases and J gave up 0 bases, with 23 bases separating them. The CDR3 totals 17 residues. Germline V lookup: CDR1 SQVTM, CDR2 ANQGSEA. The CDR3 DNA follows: TGCAGCGCTGCGTTGAGGAGGGGTTCTACGAGCACAGATACGCAGTATTTT. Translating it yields CSAALRRGSTSTDTQYF.

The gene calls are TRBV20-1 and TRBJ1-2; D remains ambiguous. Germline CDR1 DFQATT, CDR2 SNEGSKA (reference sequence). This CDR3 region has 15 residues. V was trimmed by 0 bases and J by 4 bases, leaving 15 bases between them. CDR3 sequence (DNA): TGCAGTGCTAGAGATCCGTTCTACAGAGCCTATGGCTACACCTTC. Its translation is CSARDPFYRAYGYTF.

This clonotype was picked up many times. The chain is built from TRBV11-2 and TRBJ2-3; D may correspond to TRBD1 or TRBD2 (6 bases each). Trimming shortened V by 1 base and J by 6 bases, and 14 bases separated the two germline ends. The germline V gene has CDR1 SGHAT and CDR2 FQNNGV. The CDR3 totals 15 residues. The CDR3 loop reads CASSLVGGLSDTQYF. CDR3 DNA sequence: TGTGCCAGCAGCTTAGTAGGGGGGCTCAGTGATACGCAGTATTTT.

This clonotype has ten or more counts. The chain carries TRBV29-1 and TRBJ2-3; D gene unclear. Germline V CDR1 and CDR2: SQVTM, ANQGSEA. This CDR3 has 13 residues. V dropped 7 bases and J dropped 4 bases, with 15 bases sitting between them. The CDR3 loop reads CSARTFPADTQYF. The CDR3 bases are TGCAGCGCTAGGACGTTCCCGGCAGATACGCAGTATTTT.

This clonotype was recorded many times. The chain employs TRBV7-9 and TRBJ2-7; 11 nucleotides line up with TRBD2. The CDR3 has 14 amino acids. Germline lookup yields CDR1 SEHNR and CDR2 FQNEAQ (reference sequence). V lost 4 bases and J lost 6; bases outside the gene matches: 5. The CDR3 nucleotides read TGTGCCAGCAGCTGGCACCTAGCGGGGGGCGAGCAGTACTTC. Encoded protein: CASSWHLAGGEQYF. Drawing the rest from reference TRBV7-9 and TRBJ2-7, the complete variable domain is DTGVSQNPRHKITKRGQNVTFRCDPISEHNRLYWYRQTLGQGPEFLTYFQNEAQLEKSRLLSDRFSAERPKGSFSTLEIQRTEQGDSAMYLCASSWHLAGGEQYFGPGTRLTVT.

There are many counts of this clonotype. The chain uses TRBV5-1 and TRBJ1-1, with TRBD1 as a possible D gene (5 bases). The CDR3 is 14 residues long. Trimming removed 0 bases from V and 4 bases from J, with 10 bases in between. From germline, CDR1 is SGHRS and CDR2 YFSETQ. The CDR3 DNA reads TGCGCCAGCAGCTTGGGTTGGGGCAGCACTGAAGCTTTCTTT. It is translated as CASSLGWGSTEAFF. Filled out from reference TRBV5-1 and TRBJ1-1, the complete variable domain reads KAGVTQTPRYLIKTRGQQVTLSCSPISGHRSVSWYQQTPGQGLQFLFEYFSETQRNKGNFPGRFSGRQFSNSRSEMNVSTLELGDSALYLCASSLGWGSTEAFFGQGTRLTVV.

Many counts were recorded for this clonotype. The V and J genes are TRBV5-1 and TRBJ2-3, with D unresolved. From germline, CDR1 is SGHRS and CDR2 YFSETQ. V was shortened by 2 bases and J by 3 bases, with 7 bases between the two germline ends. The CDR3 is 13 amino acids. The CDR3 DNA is TGCGCCAGCAGCTTCGGACCGACAGATACGCAGTATTTT. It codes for CASSFGPTDTQYF.

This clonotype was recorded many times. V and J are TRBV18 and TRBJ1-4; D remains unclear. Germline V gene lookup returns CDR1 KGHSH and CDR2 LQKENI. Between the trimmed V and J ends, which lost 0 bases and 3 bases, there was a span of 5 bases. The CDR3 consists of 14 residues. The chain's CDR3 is CASSPPGANEKLFF. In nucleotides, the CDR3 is TGTGCCAGCTCACCACCGGGTGCTAATGAAAAACTGTTTTTT.

Here the CDR3 DNA reads TGTGCCAGCAGCTTCTCCAGCAATAGCAATCAGCCCCAGCATTTT. Its protein product is CASSFSSNSNQPQHF. This chain connects TRBV5-5 to TRBJ1-5, with D unclear. Trimming took 2 bases from V and 0 from J, leaving 9 bases between them. CDR3 length equals 15 residues. Germline V gives CDR1 SGHKS, CDR2 YYEKEE (reference sequence).

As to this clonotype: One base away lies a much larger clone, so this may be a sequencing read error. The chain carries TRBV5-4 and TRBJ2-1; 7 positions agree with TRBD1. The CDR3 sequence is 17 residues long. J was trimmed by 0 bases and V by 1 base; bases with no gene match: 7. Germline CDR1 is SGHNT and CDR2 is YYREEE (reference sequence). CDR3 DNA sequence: TGTGCCAGCAGCTTGATTACTGGGACAGACTCCTACAATGAGCAGTTCTTC. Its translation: CASSLITGTDSYNEQFF.

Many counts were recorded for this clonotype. CDR3 coding DNA: TGTGCCAGCAGCCCTGGCACAGATACGCAGTATTTT. Its protein is CASSPGTDTQYF. The chain links TRBV7-2 to TRBJ2-3; D uncertain. Germline V CDR1 and CDR2: SGHTA, FQGNSA. V was shortened by 5 bases and J by 1 base, with 4 bases between the two germline ends. The CDR3 is 12 residues long.

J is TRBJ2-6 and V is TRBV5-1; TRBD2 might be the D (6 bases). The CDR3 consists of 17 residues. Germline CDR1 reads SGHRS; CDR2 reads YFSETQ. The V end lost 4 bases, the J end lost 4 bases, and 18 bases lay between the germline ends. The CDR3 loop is CASSRGTGEGGANVLTF. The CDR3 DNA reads TGCGCCAGCAGCCGCGGGACTGGCGAGGGAGGGGCCAACGTCCTGACTTTC.